This passage covers 19 T cell receptor beta chains from one sample sequenced in a study of blood T cell repertoires in COVID-19. Only in-frame clones appear in the TCRdb table, and some are missing; sequencing was by immunoSEQ multiplex PCR. The table lists about 130,000 clones, 70% to 85% of them singletons. Sample: peripheral blood. These receptors came from a woman in her sixties with acute or convalescent COVID-19.

This chain links TRBV9 with TRBJ1-3; TRBD1 matches at 7 bases. Germline loops: CDR1 SGDLS, CDR2 YYNGEE. The CDR3 is 18 amino acids. V lost 4 bases and J lost 0; bases outside the gene matches: 13. The CDR3 DNA reads TGTGCCAGCAGCAATTCCATCCCGACAGGGCACTCTGGAAACACCATATATTTT. Residues: CASSNSIPTGHSGNTIYF.

The CDR3 region is CSVVPAGGLYGYTF. The CDR3 nucleotides are TGCAGCGTTGTGCCGGCGGGGGGACTCTATGGCTACACCTTC. The rearrangement links TRBV29-1 to TRBJ1-2; a weak D match, TRBD1 (5 bases). This CDR3 region has 14 residues. Trimming cost V 4 bases and J 4 bases, with 16 bases left between them. CDR1 is SQVTM and CDR2 is ANQGSEA in the germline V gene.

The V gene is TRBV30, the J gene TRBJ2-5; 9 bases line up with TRBD2. From germline, CDR1 is GTSNPN and CDR2 SVGIG (reference sequence). CDR3 size: 14 residues. V lost 6 bases, J lost 1 base, and 6 bases stayed unmatched. CDR3 residues: CACPAGGSQETQYF. CDR3 nucleotide sequence: TGTGCCTGCCCGGCGGGGGGGTCCCAAGAGACCCAGTACTTC. Full variable domain (rest looked up from reference TRBV30 and TRBJ2-5): SQTIHQWPATLVQPVGSPLSLECTVEGTSNPNLYWYRQAAGRGLQLLFYSVGIGQISSEVPQNLSASRPQDRQFILSSKKLLLSDSGFYLCACPAGGSQETQYFGPGTRLLVL.

The rearrangement links TRBV28 to TRBJ1-1, with 11 nucleotides matching TRBD1. This CDR3 contains 14 residues. V lost 8 bases, J lost 5 bases, and 7 bases stayed unmatched. Per the germline V gene, CDR1 is MDHEN and CDR2 is SYDVKM. The CDR3, as DNA: TGTGCCAGCGGTTCCGGGACAGGGGGGACTGAAGCTTTCTTT. This gives the protein CASGSGTGGTEAFF. The full variable domain, with the rest looked up from reference TRBV28 and TRBJ1-1, is DVKVTQSSRYLVKRTGEKVFLECVQDMDHENMFWYRQDPGLGLRLIYFSYDVKMKEKGDIPEGYSVSREKKERFSLILESASTNQTSMYLCASGSGTGGTEAFFGQGTRLTVV.

This chain connects TRBV19 to TRBJ1-1; 11 positions agree with TRBD1. V was clipped by 6 bases and J by 8 bases; unmatched bases: 11. Germline CDR1 LNHDA, CDR2 SQIVND (reference sequence). The CDR3 extends over 15 amino acids. In DNA form, the CDR3 reads TGTGCCAGTAGGGAATCCGGGACAGGGGGGTCCGAAGCTTTCTTT. This sequence encodes CASRESGTGGSEAFF.

The chain links TRBV12-3 or TRBV12-4 to TRBJ1-1; D not resolved. Between the trimmed V and J ends, which lost 7 bases and 0 bases, there was a span of 6 bases. CDR3 size: 12 residues. The CDR3 sequence: CASTRLNTEAFF. As DNA, the CDR3 is TGTGCCAGCACGCGGTTGAACACTGAAGCTTTCTTT.

The rearrangement uses TRBV5-1 and TRBJ1-4, with 8 bases fitting TRBD1. V trimming: 2 bases; J trimming: 5 bases; junction bases outside the gene matches: 5. This CDR3 region has 15 residues. CDR1 is SGHRS, CDR2 YFSETQ, per germline. CDR3 nucleotide sequence: TGCGCCAGCAGCTTCCGGGACAGGCGAAATGAAAAACTGTTTTTT. Translation: CASSFRDRRNEKLFF.

The rearrangement links TRBV2 to TRBJ1-6, with a weak D call TRBD1 (5 bases). CDR3 length: 15 residues. Trimming left V 6 bases short and J 6 bases short, with 15 bases between. CDR1 SNHLY and CDR2 FYNNEI come from the germline V gene. The CDR3 sequence is CASSRDSPSNSPLHF. CDR3 DNA: TGTGCCAGCAGCCGCGACAGCCCCAGTAATTCACCCCTCCACTTT.

The gene calls are TRBV24-1 and TRBJ1-2; D gene unclear. The ends were cut back, 0 bases at V and 8 bases at J, with 6 bases in the middle. The CDR3 runs to 12 residues. CDR1 KGHDR and CDR2 SFDVKD come from the germline V gene. CDR3 sequence reads: CATSDLFGGYTF. CDR3 coding DNA: TGTGCCACCAGTGATTTGTTCGGGGGCTACACCTTC.

The chain has TRBV24-1 and TRBJ1-2; D is uncertain. CDR1 and CDR2 from the germline V gene are KGHDR and SFDVKD. The CDR3 is 14 residues long. The ends were cut back, 4 bases at V and 7 bases at J, with 15 bases in the middle. CDR3 nucleotides: TGTGCCACCAGTGACCCCACTCGCTTTGGTGGCTACACCTTC. Protein: CATSDPTRFGGYTF.

The CDR3 sequence: CAIKSGDSGNTIYF. The CDR3 DNA follows: TGTGCCATCAAGTCGGGTGACTCTGGAAACACCATATATTTT. This chain uses TRBV10-3 with TRBJ1-3; D unresolved. V lost 7 bases and J 0 bases, leaving 10 bases between the germline ends. The CDR3 has 14 residues. The germline V gene encodes CDR1 ENHRY and CDR2 SYGVKD.

The rearrangement joins TRBV10-1 to TRBJ2-3; 10 bases line up with TRBD2. The V segment lost 0 bases and the J segment 2 bases; nucleotides outside the gene matches: 8. Germline V lookup: CDR1 WNHNN, CDR2 SYGVQD (reference sequence). This CDR3 has 18 residues. The DNA for the CDR3 is TGCGCCAGCAGTGAGTCGTTGGGGCTAGCGGGGGACACAGATACGCAGTATTTT. Residues: CASSESLGLAGDTDTQYF.

This clone is a singleton in its sample. J is TRBJ1-2 and V is TRBV19; 7 positions agree with TRBD1. V was clipped by 9 bases and J by 4 bases; unmatched bases: 8. Germline CDR1 LNHDA, CDR2 SQIVND (reference sequence). The CDR3 has 13 amino acids. The CDR3 coding sequence is TGTGCCAGACAAACAGGGGATGGCTATGGCTACACCTTC. Its protein is CARQTGDGYGYTF.

V is TRBV19 and J is TRBJ1-5; tentatively, D is TRBD1 (5 bases). The CDR3 contains 11 residues. The V gene's germline CDR1 is LNHDA and CDR2 SQIVND (reference sequence). Trimming stripped 11 bases from V and 6 bases from J, with 11 bases between. CDR3: CAGGRGQPQHF. CDR3 sequence (DNA): TGTGCCGGAGGGAGGGGTCAGCCCCAGCATTTT.

The genes are TRBV12-3 or TRBV12-4 and TRBJ1-2; D ambiguous. V gave up 3 bases and J gave up 8 bases, with 13 bases separating them. The CDR3 spans 13 residues. The CDR3 sequence: CASSLNTLGGYTF. CDR3 in DNA: TGTGCCAGCAGTTTGAACACTCTAGGAGGCTACACCTTC.

The chain's CDR3 is CASSPIGAWGTEAFF. DNA for the CDR3: TGTGCCAGCAGCCCCATTGGGGCGTGGGGCACTGAAGCTTTCTTT. V is TRBV27 and J is TRBJ1-1, with D perhaps TRBD1 (5 bases). With 6 bases removed from V and 4 bases from J, the gap between germline ends came to 18 bases. The CDR3 has 15 amino acids. Germline V gene lookup returns CDR1 MNHEY and CDR2 SMNVEV (reference sequence).

This chain joins TRBV7-9 and TRBJ2-2; D uncertain. The germline gives CDR1 SEHNR, CDR2 FQNEAQ (reference sequence). Trimming took off 3 bases at V and 0 bases at J, with 5 bases between the two ends. The CDR3 totals 14 residues. The CDR3 loop is CASSLPANTGELFF. CDR3 sequence (DNA): TGTGCCAGCAGCTTGCCGGCGAACACCGGGGAGCTGTTTTTT.

The genes are TRBV19 and TRBJ1-2, with D maybe TRBD1 (5 bases). The CDR3 runs to 13 residues. Germline loops: CDR1 LNHDA, CDR2 SQIVND (reference sequence). Trimming took off 3 bases at V and 8 bases at J, with 13 bases between the two ends. CDR3 DNA sequence: TGTGCCAGTAGTATTGAGGCCGCAGGGGGCTACACCTTC. Protein: CASSIEAAGGYTF.

V is TRBV24-1 and J is TRBJ2-3, with 9 bases aligning to TRBD1. The CDR3 has 17 residues. Germline CDR1 and CDR2: KGHDR and SFDVKD. J gave up 2 bases and V 4 bases, and 9 bases lay outside the gene matches. The CDR3: CATSDLSGQGTTDTQYF. The CDR3 DNA follows: TGTGCCACCAGTGACTTATCCGGACAGGGGACCACAGATACGCAGTATTTT.